One and the same sample provided the 11 T cell receptor beta chains below, sequenced in a study of CD8 T cells in ankylosing spondylitis (dated by TCRdb to 2015 to 2018). Here is what the overall study found, with its caveats: Blood from ankylosing spondylitis patients appeared to be characterized by a TCR beta motif composed of under ten highly homologous amino acid variants.

The library was generated by 5' RACE. For sequencing, an Illumina HiSeq 2500 was employed. TCRdb handled the public reads itself, with Q25 trimming in fastp and clone calling in MiXCR, and kept productive beta chains. Entries are consolidated by CDR3 protein sequence, retaining the most common genes and DNA. The sample table records 390,000 or so distinct CDR3 sequences; more than 20% of these occur just once. About 16% of the sample belongs to the ten largest clones. These TCRs are of unknown antigen specificity. Specimen: blood, either unsorted or a sorted T cell fraction (not recorded which). The receptors come from a male donor with ankylosing spondylitis.

The rearrangement uses TRBV12-3 or TRBV12-4 and TRBJ2-1, with 10 bases identical to TRBD2. The trim removed 3 bases at V and 3 bases at J, leaving 5 bases unmatched. The CDR3 consists of 16 residues. The CDR3 DNA reads as TGTGCCAGCAGTTTTGGAGCGGGAGGGCTCTACAATGAGCAGTTCTTC. Residues: CASSFGAGGLYNEQFF.

The rearrangement joins TRBV20-1 to TRBJ2-7, with TRBD2 identical over 8 bases. This CDR3 is 13 amino acids long. The germline gives CDR1 DFQATT, CDR2 SNEGSKA (reference sequence). Unmatched junction bases numbered 9, after V lost 4 bases and J lost 7 bases. CDR3 amino acids: CSAMQREFREQYF. As DNA, the CDR3 is TGCAGTGCTATGCAGCGGGAGTTCCGAGAGCAGTACTTC.

The J gene is TRBJ1-2, the V gene TRBV29-1, with 9 bases that match TRBD1. J gave up 4 bases and V 7 bases, and 4 bases lay outside the gene matches. Germline CDR1 is SQVTM and CDR2 is ANQGSEA. The length of the CDR3 is 12 residues. In nucleotides, the CDR3 is TGCAGCGGAACAGGGGGCGGCTATGGCTACACCTTC. This translates into CSGTGGGYGYTF.

The rearrangement uses TRBV7-2 and TRBJ2-3, with 12 nucleotides matching TRBD2. Unmatched junction bases numbered 7, after V lost 5 bases and J lost 4 bases. Per germline, CDR1 SGHTA and CDR2 FQGNSA. There are 16 residues in the CDR3. CDR3: CASSARLAGVSDTQYF. The DNA of the CDR3 is TGTGCCAGCAGCGCCAGACTAGCGGGGGTCTCAGATACGCAGTATTTT.

This clonotype has a handful of counts. The rearrangement joins TRBV5-1 to TRBJ2-3, with D unresolved. The V end lost 0 bases, the J end lost 0 bases, and 11 bases lay between the germline ends. There are 16 residues in the CDR3. Germline CDR1 SGHRS, CDR2 YFSETQ. The CDR3 nucleotides read TGCGCCAGCAGCTTGGTTGGCGGAACTAGCACAGATACGCAGTATTTT. Amino acid sequence: CASSLVGGTSTDTQYF.

The chain uses TRBV28 and TRBJ1-6; TRBD1 agrees at 7 bases. The CDR3 loop spans 16 amino acids. Trimming removed 3 bases from V and 7 bases from J; junction bases left unmatched: 9. Per the germline V gene, CDR1 is MDHEN and CDR2 is SYDVKM. The DNA of the CDR3 is TGTGCCAGCAGTTTTTTCCGGGGACAGCCAAATTCACCCCTCCACTTT. Translating gives CASSFFRGQPNSPLHF.

The chain recombines TRBV10-3 with TRBJ1-3, with D uncertain. Between the trimmed V and J ends, which lost 6 bases and 0 bases, there was a span of 9 bases. Germline CDR1 and CDR2: ENHRY and SYGVKD. The CDR3 covers 14 residues. The CDR3 coding sequence is TGTGCCATCAGAGACGGACGCTCTGGAAACACCATATATTTT. Translation: CAIRDGRSGNTIYF.

The V and J genes are TRBV12-3 or TRBV12-4 and TRBJ1-3; D is perhaps TRBD1 (6 bases). The CDR3 has 17 amino acids. V dropped 5 bases and J dropped 0 bases, with 17 bases sitting between them. CDR3 residues: CASSRTGTFYSGNTIYF. The CDR3 coding sequence is TGTGCCAGCAGTCGAACCGGGACATTCTACTCTGGAAACACCATATATTTT.

In its sample, this clonotype was seen a few times. The chain has TRBV27 and TRBJ1-2; D might be TRBD1 (6 bases). The germline V and J ends were trimmed by 6 bases and 6 bases, with 14 bases remaining between them. Germline assignment: CDR1 MNHEY and CDR2 SMNVEV (reference sequence). The CDR3 is 13 residues long. The CDR3 is CASSQTGSHGYTF. In nucleotides, the CDR3 is TGTGCCAGCAGCCAAACAGGGTCCCATGGCTACACCTTC.

There are a few counts of this clonotype. The chain uses TRBV5-1 and TRBJ1-1, with no clear D. CDR3 length: 15 residues. Between the trimmed V and J ends, which lost 2 bases and 1 base, there was a span of 12 bases. Germline values: CDR1 SGHRS, CDR2 YFSETQ. CDR3 bases: TGCGCCAGCAGCTTATCCGGGCCGCAGAACACTGAAGCTTTCTTT. It specifies CASSLSGPQNTEAFF.

The CDR3 nucleotides are TGTGCCACCAGTGAGATATGGGTGGTACTAGCCAAAAACATTCAGTACTTC. It specifies CATSEIWVVLAKNIQYF. This chain joins TRBV24-1 and TRBJ2-4; D gene ambiguous. Trimming removed 4 bases from V and 0 bases from J, with 15 bases in between. This CDR3 comprises 17 residues. Per the germline V gene, CDR1 is KGHDR and CDR2 is SFDVKD.